Shown below are 5 T cell receptor beta chains from a single sample sequenced in a study of blood T cell repertoires in COVID-19. Using immunoSEQ multiplex PCR, the repertoire was profiled, and TCRdb retains in-frame clones only, with some absent. The profile shows a few hundred thousand clones, more than 85% of them singletons. The sample taken for sequencing was peripheral blood. The receptors shown here come from a young man with active or convalescent COVID-19.

This clone was counted a single time. The chain has TRBV5-1 and TRBJ2-2; D is undetermined. CDR3 length: 14 residues. Germline V lookup: CDR1 SGHRS, CDR2 YFSETQ. The ends were cut back, 5 bases at V and 3 bases at J, with 11 bases in the middle. CDR3 in amino acids: CASSQASHTGELFF. CDR3 DNA: TGCGCCAGCAGTCAAGCATCTCACACCGGGGAGCTGTTTTTT.

The chain recombines TRBV19 with TRBJ1-2, with D maybe TRBD1 (6 bases). The CDR3 is 15 residues long. With 10 bases removed from V and 8 bases from J, the gap between germline ends came to 26 bases. The V gene's germline CDR1 is LNHDA and CDR2 SQIVND (reference sequence). The CDR3 DNA sequence: TGTGCCACCATAGGGGATCAGGGGCTGACTTGGGGCTACACCTTC. Translating it yields CATIGDQGLTWGYTF. The full variable domain, rest sourced from reference TRBV19 and TRBJ1-2, is DGGITQSPKYLFRKEGQNVTLSCEQNLNHDAMYWYRQDPGQGLRLIYYSQIVNDFQKGDIAEGYSVSREKKESFPLTVTSAQKNPTAFYLCATIGDQGLTWGYTFGSGTRLTVV.

This chain connects TRBV28 to TRBJ1-5; D remains ambiguous. The CDR3 consists of 16 residues. CDR1 is MDHEN and CDR2 is SYDVKM in the germline V gene. V lost 3 bases and J 3 bases, leaving 15 bases between the germline ends. The CDR3 loop reads CASSFRGLTLNQPQHF. The DNA of the CDR3 is TGTGCCAGCAGTTTCAGAGGGCTCACCCTCAATCAGCCCCAGCATTTT.

The rearrangement uses TRBV11-1 and TRBJ2-1; 8 bases are a match to TRBD1. V shed 5 bases, J shed 9 bases, and the junction held 9 bases outside the gene matches. Germline CDR1 reads SGHAT; CDR2 reads FQDESV (reference sequence). The CDR3 is 14 residues long. CDR3 bases: TGTGCCAGCAGCCTAACAGGGGGGAGTGGTGAGCAGTTCTTC. This sequence encodes CASSLTGGSGEQFF.

The chain uses TRBV24-1 and TRBJ1-2; the match to TRBD1 covers 9 bases. From germline, CDR1 is KGHDR and CDR2 SFDVKD. CDR3 length: 13 amino acids. V was pared by 10 bases and J by 8 bases, with 10 bases of the junction left unmatched. CDR3 protein: CATGDRDIQGYTF. Here the CDR3 DNA reads TGTGCCACAGGGGACAGGGATATTCAAGGCTACACCTTC.